These T cell receptor beta chains were read from a single sample in a study of cytomegalovirus exposure and HLA in healthy donors. The method was immunoSEQ multiplex PCR; TCRdb's version includes in-frame clones alone and lacks a portion of them. This table holds under 130,000 clones, approximately 90% found once. Sequences were obtained from PBMCs. These receptors were taken from a woman aged 18 to 35 in good health and CMV-seropositive. CDR3s leave out the opening cysteine and the closing phenylalanine or tryptophan. The order of the fields is J gene, CDR3 length, V gene, CDR3 protein.

TRBJ2-1 | 10 | TRBV6-1 | ASSAGANEQF
TRBJ2-7 | 11 | TRBV6-6 | ASSYPGSYEQY
TRBJ2-1 | 12 | TRBV2 | ASRKGREYNEQF
TRBJ2-2 | 13 | TRBV6-5 | ASSRGQGAPGELF
TRBJ2-5 | 14 | TRBV10-3 | AISESKGGPQETQY
TRBJ2-1 | 17 | TRBV27 | ASSLRRVQGSSYYNEQF
TRBJ1-1 | 12 | TRBV6-5 | ASTPASMNTEAF
TRBJ2-2 | 12 | TRBV30 | AWSLGADTGELF
TRBJ2-7 | 12 | TRBV6-5 | ASSYERGSYEQY
TRBJ2-7 | 13 | TRBV9 | ASSVGAGLLYEQY
TRBJ1-5 | 11 | TRBV29-1 | SVVGTAGEPQH
TRBJ2-7 | 10 | TRBV5-1 | ASKMDSYEQY
TRBJ1-3 | 11 | TRBV10-1 | ASSAGTGNTIY
TRBJ1-3 | 17 | TRBV4-2 | ASSQDHKGQGTSGNTIY
TRBJ2-2 | 14 | TRBV5-1 | ASSSSSVANTGELF
TRBJ2-2 | 13 | TRBV5-1 | ASSVGQGNTGELF
TRBJ2-7 | 11 | TRBV5-1 | ASSSRESYEQY
TRBJ1-1 | 11 | TRBV11-3 | ASSSLEYTEAF
TRBJ2-3 | 11 | TRBV5-4 | ASRTGGTDTQY
TRBJ2-7 | 10 | TRBV19 | ASSSDSYEQY
TRBJ2-3 | 10 | TRBV12-5 | ASGLGQYTQY
TRBJ1-1 | 15 | TRBV19 | ASRPWDSLGRDTEAF
TRBJ1-3 | 15 | TRBV4-1 | ASSQGTGTGAGNTIY
TRBJ2-7 | 10 | TRBV11-3 | ASSFEMREQY
TRBJ2-5 | 12 | TRBV11-2 | ASSYTGGQETQY
TRBJ2-2 | 12 | TRBV19 | ASSPAGLSGELF